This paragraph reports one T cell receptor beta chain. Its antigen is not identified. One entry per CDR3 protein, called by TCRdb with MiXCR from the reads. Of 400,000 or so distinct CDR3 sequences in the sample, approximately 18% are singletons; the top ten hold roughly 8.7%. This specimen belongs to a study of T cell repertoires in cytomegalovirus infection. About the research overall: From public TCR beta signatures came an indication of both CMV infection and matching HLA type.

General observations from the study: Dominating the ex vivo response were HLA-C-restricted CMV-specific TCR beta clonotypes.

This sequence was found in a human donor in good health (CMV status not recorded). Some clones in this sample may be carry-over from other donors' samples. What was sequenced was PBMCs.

The CDR3 here is CASSSGNYGYTF. The CDR3 nucleotides are TGTGCCAGCAGTTCAGGCAACTATGGCTACACCTTC. This chain connects TRBV6-5 to TRBJ1-2; unclear D gene. V was cut by 4 bases and J by 2 bases, with 5 bases left in between. The CDR3 is 12 amino acids. The germline V gene encodes CDR1 MNHEY and CDR2 SVGAGI.